One sample yielded the 13 T cell receptor beta chains listed below, sequenced in a study of T and B cells in COVID-19 patients. BIOMED2 TRB-A/B primer pools were used in multiplex TRB PCR. TCRdb independently ran MiXCR on the multiplex PCR reads; one entry per CDR3 protein. The sample holds under 20,000 distinct CDR3 sequences; approximately 30% are singletons and the top ten take approximately 4.4%. TRB was amplified from approximately 250-480 ng of blood genomic DNA. The specimen was blood. The receptors were sampled from a human donor who had recovered from COVID-19.

This clonotype occurred many times. The chain has TRBV12-3 or TRBV12-4 and TRBJ2-5, with a weak D call TRBD2 (6 bases). The CDR3 runs 14 residues. The V end lost 6 bases, the J end lost 1 base, and 12 bases lay between the germline ends. CDR3 loop: CASSISGVQETQYF. In DNA form, the CDR3 reads TGTGCCAGCAGCATTTCGGGAGTCCAAGAGACCCAGTACTTC.

V and J are TRBV7-2 and TRBJ2-5; TRBD2 matches at 12 bases. The ends lost 3 bases at V and 13 bases at J; junction bases unmatched: 6. CDR3 length: 13 residues. Germline CDR1 and CDR2: SGHTA and FQGNSA. CDR3: CASSFGLAGFSYF. CDR3 sequence (DNA): TGTGCCAGCAGCTTTGGACTAGCGGGGTTTTCGTACTTC.

This clonotype ranks as medium-sized. This chain connects TRBV19 to TRBJ1-5; 7 nucleotides agree with TRBD1. The ends lost 3 bases at V and 6 bases at J; junction bases unmatched: 8. CDR3 length equals 15 residues. Germline CDR1 and CDR2: LNHDA and SQIVND (reference sequence). CDR3 DNA: TGTGCCAGTAGTATCGCCGGGACAGCTACTCAGCCCCAGCATTTT. It codes for CASSIAGTATQPQHF.

In its sample, this clonotype ranks as medium-sized. The V call is TRBV19, the J call TRBJ2-1; 12 bases line up with TRBD2. The CDR3 runs to 15 residues. V shed 3 bases and J 6 bases; nucleotides not matched to a gene: 3. Germline-derived CDR1 and CDR2 are LNHDA and SQIVND (reference sequence). The CDR3 sequence: CASSMSSGGVNEQFF. The CDR3 DNA sequence: TGTGCCAGTAGTATGTCTAGCGGGGGGGTCAATGAGCAGTTCTTC. The whole variable domain, remainder taken from reference TRBV19 and TRBJ2-1, is DGGITQSPKYLFRKEGQNVTLSCEQNLNHDAMYWYRQDPGQGLRLIYYSQIVNDFQKGDIAEGYSVSREKKESFPLTVTSAQKNPTAFYLCASSMSSGGVNEQFFGPGTRLTVL.

This clonotype showed up many times. The chain is built from TRBV10-3 and TRBJ2-3; tentatively, D is TRBD2 (6 bases). Per germline, CDR1 ENHRY and CDR2 SYGVKD. This CDR3 is 11 amino acids long. Trimming left V 8 bases short and J 6 bases short, with 9 bases between. CDR3 DNA sequence: TGTGCCATCGCGGGGATGGATACGCAGTATTTT. Translated, it gives CAIAGMDTQYF.

In its sample, this clonotype was seen a few times. The genes are TRBV24-1 and TRBJ1-2, with D possibly being TRBD1 (6 bases). This CDR3 is 14 amino acids long. Trimming removed 5 bases from V and 8 bases from J, with 17 bases in between. The germline V gene has CDR1 KGHDR and CDR2 SFDVKD. The CDR3 DNA follows: TGTGCCACCAGTGCCCCGGACAGAGTTGACGGCTACACCTTC. Protein sequence: CATSAPDRVDGYTF.

The chain employs TRBV5-1 and TRBJ1-2; D possibly corresponds to TRBD1 (5 bases). Germline values: CDR1 SGHRS, CDR2 YFSETQ. V was pared by 2 bases and J by 3 bases, with 14 bases between. The CDR3 has 15 amino acids. CDR3 nucleotide sequence: TGCGCCAGCAGCTTAAGTTCGGGCAGGGACTATGGCTACACCTTC. It specifies CASSLSSGRDYGYTF.

J is TRBJ2-1 and V is TRBV7-9; D unclear. CDR3 length equals 16 residues. Germline V gives CDR1 SEHNR, CDR2 FQNEAQ (reference sequence). Between the trimmed V and J ends, which lost 5 bases and 1 base, there was a span of 15 bases. CDR3 protein: CASSPKRRWSYNEQFF. DNA for the CDR3: TGTGCCAGCAGCCCGAAACGTCGGTGGTCCTACAATGAGCAGTTCTTC.

The V gene is TRBV7-9, the J gene TRBJ2-2; TRBD1 matches at 8 bases. The CDR3 runs to 16 residues. Germline CDR1 and CDR2: SEHNR and FQNEAQ (reference sequence). The V gene end was trimmed by 5 bases and the J gene end by 6 bases; junction bases not matched to a gene: 11. In DNA, the CDR3 is TGTGCCAGCAGCCGCGGGACAGGAGGCGTTTCCGGGGAGCTGTTTTTT. As protein: CASSRGTGGVSGELFF.

This clonotype was seen repeatedly, ten times or more. The rearrangement joins TRBV15 to TRBJ2-5; possibly TRBD1 for D (6 bases). Germline assignment: CDR1 LNHNV and CDR2 YYDKDF (reference sequence). The germline V and J ends were trimmed by 0 bases and 2 bases, with 13 bases remaining between them. There are 16 residues in the CDR3. CDR3 in amino acids: CATSREISGAQETQYF. CDR3 coding DNA: TGTGCCACCAGCAGAGAGATTTCAGGGGCGCAAGAGACCCAGTACTTC.

The gene calls are TRBV7-2 and TRBJ2-1; TRBD1 agrees at 11 bases. This CDR3 region has 15 residues. Germline V gene data show CDR1 as SGHTA and CDR2 as FQGNSA. J gave up 2 bases and V 4 bases, and 1 base lay outside the gene matches. The CDR3 reads CASSSGQGAYNEQFF. The CDR3 DNA is TGTGCCAGCAGCTCGGGACAGGGGGCCTACAATGAGCAGTTCTTC.

By its share, this clonotype is medium-sized (0.01 to 0.1%). The chain uses TRBV18 and TRBJ2-3; D possibly corresponds to TRBD2 (6 bases). The CDR3 length is 15 residues. The germline V gene encodes CDR1 KGHSH and CDR2 LQKENI. V was clipped by 3 bases and J by 4 bases, with 14 bases between them. CDR3 DNA sequence: TGTGCCAGCTCACCCCGCGGCGGGGCGCCAGATACGCAGTATTTT. It yields the protein CASSPRGGAPDTQYF. Full variable domain (outside the CDR3, taken from reference TRBV18 and TRBJ2-3): NAGVMQNPRHLVRRRGQEARLRCSPMKGHSHVYWYRQLPEEGLKFMVYLQKENIIDESGMPKERFSAEFPKEGPSILRIQQVVRGDSAAYFCASSPRGGAPDTQYFGPGTRLTVL.

V gene TRBV20-1 combines with J gene TRBJ2-7; D is ambiguous. The V end lost 1 base, the J end lost 2 bases, and 12 bases lay between the germline ends. Germline V gives CDR1 DFQATT, CDR2 SNEGSKA (reference sequence). The CDR3 extends over 14 amino acids. The CDR3 DNA is TGCAGTGCTAGAGCCCCTACAAATCCCTACGAGCAGTACTTC. Encoded protein: CSARAPTNPYEQYF.